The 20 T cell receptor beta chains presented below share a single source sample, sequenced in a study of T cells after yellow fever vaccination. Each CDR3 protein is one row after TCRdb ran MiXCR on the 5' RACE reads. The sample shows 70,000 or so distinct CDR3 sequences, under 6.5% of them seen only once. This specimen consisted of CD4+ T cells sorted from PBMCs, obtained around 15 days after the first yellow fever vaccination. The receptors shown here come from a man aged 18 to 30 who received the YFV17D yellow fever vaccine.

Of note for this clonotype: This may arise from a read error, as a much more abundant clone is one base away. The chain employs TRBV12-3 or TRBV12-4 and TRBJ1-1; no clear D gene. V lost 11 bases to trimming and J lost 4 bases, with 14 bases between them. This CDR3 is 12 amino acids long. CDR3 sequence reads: CASHRGSTEAFF. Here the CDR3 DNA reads TGTGCCTCCCACCGAGGGAGCACTGAAGCTTTCTTT.

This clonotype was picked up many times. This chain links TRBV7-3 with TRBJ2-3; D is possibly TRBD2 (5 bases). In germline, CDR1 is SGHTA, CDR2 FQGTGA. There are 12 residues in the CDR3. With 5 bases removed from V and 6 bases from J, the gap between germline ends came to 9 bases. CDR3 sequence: CASSRTGDTQYF. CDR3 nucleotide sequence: TGTGCCAGCAGCCGGACGGGGGATACGCAGTATTTT.

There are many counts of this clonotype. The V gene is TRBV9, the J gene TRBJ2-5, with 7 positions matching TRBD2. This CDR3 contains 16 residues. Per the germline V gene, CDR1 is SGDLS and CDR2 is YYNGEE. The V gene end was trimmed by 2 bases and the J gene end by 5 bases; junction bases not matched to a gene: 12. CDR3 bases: TGTGCCAGCAGCGTCGCCGGGGGGACCTCCGGGGAGACCCAGTACTTC. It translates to CASSVAGGTSGETQYF. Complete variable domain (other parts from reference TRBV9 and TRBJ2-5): DSGVTQTPKHLITATGQRVTLRCSPRSGDLSVYWYQQSLDQGLQFLIQYYNGEERAKGNILERFSAQQFPDLHSELNLSSLELGDSALYFCASSVAGGTSGETQYFGPGTRLLVL.

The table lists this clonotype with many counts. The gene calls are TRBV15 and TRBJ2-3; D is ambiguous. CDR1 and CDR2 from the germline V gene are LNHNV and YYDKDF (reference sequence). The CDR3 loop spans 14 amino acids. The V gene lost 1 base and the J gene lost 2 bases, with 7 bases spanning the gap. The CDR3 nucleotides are TGTGCCACCAGCAGAGGACCCAACACAGATACGCAGTATTTT. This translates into CATSRGPNTDTQYF. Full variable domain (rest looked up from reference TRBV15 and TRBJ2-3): DAMVIQNPRYQVTQFGKPVTLSCSQTLNHNVMYWYQQKSSQAPKLLFHYYDKDFNNEADTPDNFQSRRPNTSFCFLDIRSPGLGDTAMYLCATSRGPNTDTQYFGPGTRLTVL.

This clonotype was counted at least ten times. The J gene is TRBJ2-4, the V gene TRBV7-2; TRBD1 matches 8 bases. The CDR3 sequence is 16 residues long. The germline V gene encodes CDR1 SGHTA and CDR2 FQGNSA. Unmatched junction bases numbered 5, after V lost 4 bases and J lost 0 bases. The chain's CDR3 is CASSSDRALAKNIQYF. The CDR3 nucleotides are TGTGCCAGCAGCTCGGACAGGGCACTAGCCAAAAACATTCAGTACTTC.

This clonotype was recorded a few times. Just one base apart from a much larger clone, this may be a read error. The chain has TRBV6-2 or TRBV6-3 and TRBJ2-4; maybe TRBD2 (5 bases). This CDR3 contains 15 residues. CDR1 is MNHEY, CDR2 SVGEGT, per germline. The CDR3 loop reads CASSWRGLAKNMQYF. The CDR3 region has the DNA TGTGCCAGCAGTTGGAGAGGGCTAGCCAAAAACATGCAGTACTTC.

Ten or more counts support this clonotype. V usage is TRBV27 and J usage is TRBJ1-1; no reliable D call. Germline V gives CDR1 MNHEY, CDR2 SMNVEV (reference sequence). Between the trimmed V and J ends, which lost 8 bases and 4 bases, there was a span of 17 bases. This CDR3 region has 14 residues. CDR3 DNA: TGTGCCAGCCTGCGATGGGGAGCCGGCACTGAAGCTTTCTTT. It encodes CASLRWGAGTEAFF.

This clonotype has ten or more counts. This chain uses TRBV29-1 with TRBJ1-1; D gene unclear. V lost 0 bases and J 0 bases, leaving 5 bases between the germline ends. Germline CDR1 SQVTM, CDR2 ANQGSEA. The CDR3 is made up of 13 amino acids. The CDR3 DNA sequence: TGCAGCGTTGAAGATGGCGTGAACACTGAAGCTTTCTTT. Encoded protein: CSVEDGVNTEAFF.

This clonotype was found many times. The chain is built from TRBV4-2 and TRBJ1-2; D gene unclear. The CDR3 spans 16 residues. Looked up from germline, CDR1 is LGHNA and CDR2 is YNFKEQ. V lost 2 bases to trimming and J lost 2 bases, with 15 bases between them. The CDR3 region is CASSQLSGSLNYGYTF. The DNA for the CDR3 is TGTGCCAGCAGCCAACTATCCGGGAGCCTAAACTATGGCTACACCTTC.

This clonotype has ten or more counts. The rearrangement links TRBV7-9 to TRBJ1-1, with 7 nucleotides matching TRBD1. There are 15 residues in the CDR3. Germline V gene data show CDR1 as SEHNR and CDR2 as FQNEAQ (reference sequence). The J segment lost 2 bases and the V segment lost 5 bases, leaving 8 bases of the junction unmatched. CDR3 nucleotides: TGTGCCAGCAGCACCCGACAGGGTGAAAACACTGAAGCTTTCTTT. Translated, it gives CASSTRQGENTEAFF.

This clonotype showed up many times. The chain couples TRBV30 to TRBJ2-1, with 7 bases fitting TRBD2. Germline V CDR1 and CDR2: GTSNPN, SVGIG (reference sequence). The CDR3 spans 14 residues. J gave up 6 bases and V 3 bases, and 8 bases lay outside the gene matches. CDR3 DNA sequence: TGTGCCTGGAGAGGGCTAGCGGCTGGCAATGAGCAGTTCTTC. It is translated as CAWRGLAAGNEQFF.

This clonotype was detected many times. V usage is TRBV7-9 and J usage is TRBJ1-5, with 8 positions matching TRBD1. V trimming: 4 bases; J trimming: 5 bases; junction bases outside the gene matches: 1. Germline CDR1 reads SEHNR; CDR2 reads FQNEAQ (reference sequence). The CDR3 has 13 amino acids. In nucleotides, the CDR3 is TGTGCCAGCAGCTCAGGGGGCGATCAGCCCCAGCATTTT. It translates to CASSSGGDQPQHF.

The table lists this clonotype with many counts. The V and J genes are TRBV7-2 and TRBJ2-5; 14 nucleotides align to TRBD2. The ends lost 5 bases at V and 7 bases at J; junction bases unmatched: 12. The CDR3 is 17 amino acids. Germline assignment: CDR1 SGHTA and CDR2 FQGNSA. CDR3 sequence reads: CASSPTPTSGGEGTQYF. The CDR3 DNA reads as TGTGCCAGCAGCCCTACCCCGACTAGCGGGGGGGAGGGGACCCAGTACTTC.

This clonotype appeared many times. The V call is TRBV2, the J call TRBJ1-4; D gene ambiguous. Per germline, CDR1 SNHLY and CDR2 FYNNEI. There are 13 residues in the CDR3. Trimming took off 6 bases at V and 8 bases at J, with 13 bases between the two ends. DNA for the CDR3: TGTGCCAGCAGGCGGACCACTGGAGAAAAACTGTTTTTT. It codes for CASRRTTGEKLFF.

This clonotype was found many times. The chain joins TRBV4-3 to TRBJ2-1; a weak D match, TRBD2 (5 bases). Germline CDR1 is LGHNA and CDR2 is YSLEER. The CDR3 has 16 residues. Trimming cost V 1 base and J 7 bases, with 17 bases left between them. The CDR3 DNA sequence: TGCGCCAGCAGCCAAGTAGGCGCGGGTATTTCGAATGAGCAGTTCTTC. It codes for CASSQVGAGISNEQFF.

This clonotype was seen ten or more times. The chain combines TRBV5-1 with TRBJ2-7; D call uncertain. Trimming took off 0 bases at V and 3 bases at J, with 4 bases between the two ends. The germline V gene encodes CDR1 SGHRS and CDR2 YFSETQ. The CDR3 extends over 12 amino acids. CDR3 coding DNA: TGCGCCAGCAGCTTGGCGAGCTACGAGCAGTACTTC. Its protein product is CASSLASYEQYF. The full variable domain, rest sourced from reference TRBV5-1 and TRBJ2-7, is KAGVTQTPRYLIKTRGQQVTLSCSPISGHRSVSWYQQTPGQGLQFLFEYFSETQRNKGNFPGRFSGRQFSNSRSEMNVSTLELGDSALYLCASSLASYEQYFGPGTRLTVT.

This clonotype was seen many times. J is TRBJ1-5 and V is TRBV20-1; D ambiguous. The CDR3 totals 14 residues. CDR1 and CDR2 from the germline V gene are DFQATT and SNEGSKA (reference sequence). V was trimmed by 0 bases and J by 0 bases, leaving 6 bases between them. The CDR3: CSARDPVSNQPQHF. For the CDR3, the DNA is TGCAGTGCTAGAGATCCCGTTAGCAATCAGCCCCAGCATTTT.

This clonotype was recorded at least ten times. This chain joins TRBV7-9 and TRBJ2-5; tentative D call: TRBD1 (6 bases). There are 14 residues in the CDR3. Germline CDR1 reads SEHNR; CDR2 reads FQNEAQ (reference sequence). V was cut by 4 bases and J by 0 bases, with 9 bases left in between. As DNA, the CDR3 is TGTGCCAGCAGCTCCGGGACATACCAAGAGACCCAGTACTTC. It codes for CASSSGTYQETQYF.

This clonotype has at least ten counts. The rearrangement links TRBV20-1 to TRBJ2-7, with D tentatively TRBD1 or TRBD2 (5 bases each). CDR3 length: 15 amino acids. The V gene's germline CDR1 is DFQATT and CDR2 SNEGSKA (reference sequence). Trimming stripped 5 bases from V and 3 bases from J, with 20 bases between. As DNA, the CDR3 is TGCAGTGCTGCGGCCCCCGGGGACGGGGACTACGAGCAGTACTTC. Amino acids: CSAAAPGDGDYEQYF.

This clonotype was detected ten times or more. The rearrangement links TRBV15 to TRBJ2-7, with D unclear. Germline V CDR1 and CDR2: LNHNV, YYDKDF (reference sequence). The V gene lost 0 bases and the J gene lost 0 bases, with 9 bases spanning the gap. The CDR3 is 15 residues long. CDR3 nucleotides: TGTGCCACCAGCAGAGATCGGGTGAGCTCCTACGAGCAGTACGTC. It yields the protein CATSRDRVSSYEQYV.